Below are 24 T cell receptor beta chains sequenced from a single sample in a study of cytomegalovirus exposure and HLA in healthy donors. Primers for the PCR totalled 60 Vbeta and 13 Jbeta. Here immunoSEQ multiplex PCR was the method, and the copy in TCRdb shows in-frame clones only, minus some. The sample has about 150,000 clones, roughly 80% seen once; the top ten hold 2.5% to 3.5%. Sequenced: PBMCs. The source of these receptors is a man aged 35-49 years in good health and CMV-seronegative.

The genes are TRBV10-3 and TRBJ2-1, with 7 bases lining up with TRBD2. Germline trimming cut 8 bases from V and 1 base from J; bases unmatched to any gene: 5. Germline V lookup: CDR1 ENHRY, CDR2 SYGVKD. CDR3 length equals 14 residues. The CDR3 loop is CAIYGGGSYNEQFF. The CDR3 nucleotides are TGTGCCATCTATGGGGGGGGATCCTACAATGAGCAGTTCTTC.

The CDR3 nucleotides read TGTGCCATGGACAGGGGGCCTGAAAAACTGTTTTTT. Translated: CAMDRGPEKLFF. The V and J genes are TRBV30 and TRBJ1-4; 11 bases match TRBD1. The V gene end was trimmed by 8 bases and the J gene end by 7 bases; junction bases not matched to a gene: 3. The germline CDR1 and CDR2 sequences are GTSNPN and SVGIG (reference sequence). This CDR3 contains 12 residues.

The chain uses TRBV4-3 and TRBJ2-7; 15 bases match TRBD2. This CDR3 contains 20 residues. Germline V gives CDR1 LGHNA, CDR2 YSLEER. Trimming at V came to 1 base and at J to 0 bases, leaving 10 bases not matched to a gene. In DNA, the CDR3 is TGCGCCAGCAGCCAAGGAGCCGGACTAGCGGGGGGGACTATCTCCTACGAGCAGTACTTC. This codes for CASSQGAGLAGGTISYEQYF.

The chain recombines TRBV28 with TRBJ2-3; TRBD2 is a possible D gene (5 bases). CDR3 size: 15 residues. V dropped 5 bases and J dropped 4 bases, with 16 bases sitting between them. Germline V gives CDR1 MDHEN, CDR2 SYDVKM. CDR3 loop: CASSRGSGLADTQYF. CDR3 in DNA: TGTGCCAGCAGTCGTGGGAGCGGTTTAGCAGATACGCAGTATTTT.

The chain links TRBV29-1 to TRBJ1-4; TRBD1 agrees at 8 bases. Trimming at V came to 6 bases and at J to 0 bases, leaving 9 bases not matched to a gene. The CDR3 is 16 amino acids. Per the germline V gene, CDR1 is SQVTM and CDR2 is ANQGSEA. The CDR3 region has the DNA TGCAGCGTAACGTTCAGGGGGCCTGCAACTAATGAAAAACTGTTTTTT. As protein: CSVTFRGPATNEKLFF.

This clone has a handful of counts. The CDR3, as DNA: TGTGCCAGTAGTATCCACCACAGGGTTGACACCGGGGAGCTGTTTTTT. Its protein is CASSIHHRVDTGELFF. The genes are TRBV19 and TRBJ2-2; D is perhaps TRBD1 (6 bases). The length of the CDR3 is 16 residues. With 3 bases removed from V and 3 bases from J, the gap between germline ends came to 14 bases. Germline-derived CDR1 and CDR2 are LNHDA and SQIVND (reference sequence).

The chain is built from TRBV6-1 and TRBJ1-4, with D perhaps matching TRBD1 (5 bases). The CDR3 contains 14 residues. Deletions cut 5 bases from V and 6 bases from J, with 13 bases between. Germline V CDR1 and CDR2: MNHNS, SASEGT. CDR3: CASSSQVSDEKLFF. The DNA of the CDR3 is TGTGCCAGCAGTTCACAGGTTTCGGATGAAAAACTGTTTTTT.

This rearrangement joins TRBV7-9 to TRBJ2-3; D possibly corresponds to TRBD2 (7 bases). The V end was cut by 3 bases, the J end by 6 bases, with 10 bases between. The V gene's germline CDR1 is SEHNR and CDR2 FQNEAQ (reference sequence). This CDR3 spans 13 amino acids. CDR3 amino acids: CASSLAGADTQYF. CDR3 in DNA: TGTGCCAGCAGCTTGGCGGGGGCTGATACGCAGTATTTT. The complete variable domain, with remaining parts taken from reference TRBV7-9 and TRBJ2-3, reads DTGVSQNPRHKITKRGQNVTFRCDPISEHNRLYWYRQTLGQGPEFLTYFQNEAQLEKSRLLSDRFSAERPKGSFSTLEIQRTEQGDSAMYLCASSLAGADTQYFGPGTRLTVL.

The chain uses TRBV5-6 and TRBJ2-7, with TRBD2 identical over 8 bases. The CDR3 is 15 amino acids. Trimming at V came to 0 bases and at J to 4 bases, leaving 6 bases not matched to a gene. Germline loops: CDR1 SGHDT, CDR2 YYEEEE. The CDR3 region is CASSLVGTSDYEQYF. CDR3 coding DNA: TGTGCCAGCAGCTTGGTAGGGACTAGTGATTACGAGCAGTACTTC.

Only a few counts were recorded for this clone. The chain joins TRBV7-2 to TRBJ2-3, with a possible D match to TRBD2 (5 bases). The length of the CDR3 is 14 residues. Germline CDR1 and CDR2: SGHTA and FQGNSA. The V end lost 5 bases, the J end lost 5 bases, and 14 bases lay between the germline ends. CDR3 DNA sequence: TGTGCCAGCAGCCGGGGATCAGTTAGAGATACGCAGTATTTT. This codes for CASSRGSVRDTQYF.

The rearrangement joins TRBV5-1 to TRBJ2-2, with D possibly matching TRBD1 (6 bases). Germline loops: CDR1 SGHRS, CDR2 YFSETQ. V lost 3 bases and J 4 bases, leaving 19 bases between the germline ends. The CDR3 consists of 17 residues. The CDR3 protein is CASSSGPDSRVTGELFF. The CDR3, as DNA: TGCGCCAGCAGCTCTGGGCCGGACAGTCGGGTCACCGGGGAGCTGTTTTTT. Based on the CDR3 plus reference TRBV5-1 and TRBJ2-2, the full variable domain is KAGVTQTPRYLIKTRGQQVTLSCSPISGHRSVSWYQQTPGQGLQFLFEYFSETQRNKGNFPGRFSGRQFSNSRSEMNVSTLELGDSALYLCASSSGPDSRVTGELFFGEGSRLTVL.

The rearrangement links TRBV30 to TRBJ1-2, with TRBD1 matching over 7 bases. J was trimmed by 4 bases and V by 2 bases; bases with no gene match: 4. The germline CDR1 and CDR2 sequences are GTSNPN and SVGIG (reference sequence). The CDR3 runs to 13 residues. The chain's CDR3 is CAWSNAGGYGYTF. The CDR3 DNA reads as TGTGCCTGGAGTAATGCAGGGGGCTATGGCTACACCTTC.

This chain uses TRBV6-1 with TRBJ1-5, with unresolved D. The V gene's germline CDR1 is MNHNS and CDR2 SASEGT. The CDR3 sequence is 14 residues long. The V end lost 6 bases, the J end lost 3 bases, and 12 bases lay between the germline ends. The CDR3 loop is CASSQTVFNQPQHF. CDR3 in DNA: TGTGCCAGCAGCCAGACTGTTTTCAATCAGCCCCAGCATTTT.

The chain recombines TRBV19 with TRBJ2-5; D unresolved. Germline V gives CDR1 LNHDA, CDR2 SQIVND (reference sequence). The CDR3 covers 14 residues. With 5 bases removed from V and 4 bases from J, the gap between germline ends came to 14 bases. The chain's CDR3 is CASSLSIFGETQYF. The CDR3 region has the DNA TGTGCCAGTAGTTTGAGTATTTTTGGAGAGACCCAGTACTTC.

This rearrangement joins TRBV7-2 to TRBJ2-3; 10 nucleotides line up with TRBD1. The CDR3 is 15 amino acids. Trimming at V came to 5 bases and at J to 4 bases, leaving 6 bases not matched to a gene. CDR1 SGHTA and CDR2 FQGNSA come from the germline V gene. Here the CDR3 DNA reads TGTGCCAGCAGCACGACAGGGGGCGCGGCAGATACGCAGTATTTT. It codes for CASSTTGGAADTQYF.

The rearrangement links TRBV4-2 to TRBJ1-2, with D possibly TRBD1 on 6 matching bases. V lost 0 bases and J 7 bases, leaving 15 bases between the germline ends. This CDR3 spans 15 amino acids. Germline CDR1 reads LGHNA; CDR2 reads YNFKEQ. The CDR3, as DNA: TGTGCCAGCAGCCAAGATCGAGCGGGGGGCAGTGGCTACACCTTC. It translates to CASSQDRAGGSGYTF.

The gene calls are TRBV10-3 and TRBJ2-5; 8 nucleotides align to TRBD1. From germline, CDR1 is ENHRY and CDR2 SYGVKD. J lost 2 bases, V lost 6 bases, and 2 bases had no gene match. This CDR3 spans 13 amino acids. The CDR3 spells CAIRGQDQETQYF. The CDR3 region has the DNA TGTGCCATCAGGGGACAGGATCAAGAGACCCAGTACTTC.

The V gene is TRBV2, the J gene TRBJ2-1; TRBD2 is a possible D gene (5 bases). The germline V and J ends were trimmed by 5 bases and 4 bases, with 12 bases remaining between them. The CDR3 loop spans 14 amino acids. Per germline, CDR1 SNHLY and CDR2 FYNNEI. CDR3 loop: CASSPGSGYNEQFF. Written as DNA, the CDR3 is TGTGCCAGCAGTCCGGGATCCGGTTACAATGAGCAGTTCTTC.

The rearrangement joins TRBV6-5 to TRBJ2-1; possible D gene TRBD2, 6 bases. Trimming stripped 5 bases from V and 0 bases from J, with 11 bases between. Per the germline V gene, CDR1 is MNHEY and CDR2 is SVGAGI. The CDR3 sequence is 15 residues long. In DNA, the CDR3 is TGTGCCAGCAGTAGGTACGGGAGCTCCTACAATGAGCAGTTCTTC. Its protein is CASSRYGSSYNEQFF.

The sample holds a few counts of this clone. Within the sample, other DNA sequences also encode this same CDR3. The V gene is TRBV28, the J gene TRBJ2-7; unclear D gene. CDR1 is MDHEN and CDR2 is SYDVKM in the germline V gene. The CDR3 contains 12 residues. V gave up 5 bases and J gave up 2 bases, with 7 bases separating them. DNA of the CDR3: TGTGCCAGCAGTCCCAGGCCCTACGAGCAGTACTTC. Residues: CASSPRPYEQYF.

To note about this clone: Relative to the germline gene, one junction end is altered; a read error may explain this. This chain's CDR3 is CASSLGWSESQYF. In DNA, the CDR3 is TGCGCCAGCAGCTTGGGTTGGTCGGAGAGCCAGTACTTC. The chain is built from TRBV5-1 and TRBJ2-5, with D unresolved. Germline V gene sequence: CDR1 SGHRS, CDR2 YFSETQ. This CDR3 has 13 amino acids.

Here the CDR3 DNA reads TGTGCCAGCAGTTATACAGGGTGGTACACTGAAGCTTTCTTT. Its protein is CASSYTGWYTEAFF. The chain carries TRBV6-5 and TRBJ1-1; tentative D call: TRBD1 (6 bases). The germline CDR1 and CDR2 sequences are MNHEY and SVGAGI. The CDR3 contains 14 residues. V lost 3 bases and J 3 bases, leaving 11 bases between the germline ends.

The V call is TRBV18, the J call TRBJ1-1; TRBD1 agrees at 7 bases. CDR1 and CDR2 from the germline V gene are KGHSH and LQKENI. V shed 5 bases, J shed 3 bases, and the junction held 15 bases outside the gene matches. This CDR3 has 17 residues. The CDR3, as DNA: TGTGCCAGCTCAACCTACACACCGACAGGGAAGGACACTGAAGCTTTCTTT. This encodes CASSTYTPTGKDTEAFF.

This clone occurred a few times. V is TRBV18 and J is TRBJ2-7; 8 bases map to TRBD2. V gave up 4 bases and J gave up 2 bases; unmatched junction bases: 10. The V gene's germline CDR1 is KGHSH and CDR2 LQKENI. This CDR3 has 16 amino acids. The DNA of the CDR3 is TGTGCCAGCTCACGCCAGCCAGCGGGAGCCCCCTACGAGCAGTACTTC. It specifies CASSRQPAGAPYEQYF.